A single sample gave rise to the 10 T cell receptor beta chains below, sequenced in a study of CD8 T cells in ankylosing spondylitis (dated by TCRdb to about 2017). Library method: 5' RACE. Sequenced using an Illumina HiSeq 2500. The raw public data were reprocessed by TCRdb itself: fastp quality trimming at Q25, MiXCR clonotype calling, in-frame beta chains only. Each CDR3 protein gets just one entry, which takes the most common genes and DNA from the rows behind it. Present in this sample are around 130,000 distinct CDR3 sequences, 7% of which were seen just once. The ten largest clones represent 9% to 15% of the sample. Sequencing used blood, either unsorted or a sorted T cell fraction (not recorded which). These receptors were taken from a male donor with ankylosing spondylitis or in good health (not recorded which).

This clonotype has more than one count but fewer than ten. This chain uses TRBV5-4 with TRBJ2-1, with 10 bases aligning to TRBD2. Germline V gene data show CDR1 as SGHNT and CDR2 as YYREEE (reference sequence). The CDR3 sequence is 14 residues long. V dropped 6 bases and J dropped 5; count of bases not matched to a gene: 5. CDR3 protein: CASTLAGGHNEQFF. In nucleotides, the CDR3 is TGTGCCAGCACCTTAGCGGGGGGCCACAATGAGCAGTTCTTC.

The V and J genes are TRBV11-2 and TRBJ2-1, with a weak D call TRBD1 (6 bases). Trimming took off 5 bases at V and 7 bases at J, with 21 bases between the two ends. There are 16 residues in the CDR3. The germline V gene encodes CDR1 SGHAT and CDR2 FQNNGV. CDR3 sequence (DNA): TGTGCCAGCAGCCGAACACGCAGGGGTTCCCTGAATGAGCAGTTCTTC. Its translation is CASSRTRRGSLNEQFF.

This clonotype has ten or more counts. Here the CDR3 DNA reads TGCGCCAGCAGCACCGGACAGGCCGCCGATACGCAGTATTTT. It translates to CASSTGQAADTQYF. The chain recombines TRBV5-1 with TRBJ2-3; TRBD1 matches 7 bases. V shed 4 bases and J 6 bases; nucleotides not matched to a gene: 8. The CDR3 covers 14 residues. CDR1 and CDR2 (germline): SGHRS, YFSETQ.

A few counts support this clonotype. The chain links TRBV5-1 to TRBJ1-1; D not certain. V lost 7 bases and J 0 bases, leaving 4 bases between the germline ends. The CDR3 extends over 11 amino acids. Germline assignment: CDR1 SGHRS and CDR2 YFSETQ. The CDR3 spells CASRVNTEAFF. Written as DNA, the CDR3 is TGCGCCAGCCGGGTGAACACTGAAGCTTTCTTT.

This clonotype was detected ten times or more. CDR3 sequence: CSARDGDRVQETQYF. CDR3 coding DNA: TGCAGTGCTAGAGATGGGGACAGGGTCCAAGAGACCCAGTACTTC. This chain uses TRBV20-1 with TRBJ2-5, with 9 bases fitting TRBD1. CDR1 and CDR2 from the germline V gene are DFQATT and SNEGSKA (reference sequence). V shed 0 bases and J 1 base; nucleotides not matched to a gene: 3. The CDR3 is made up of 15 amino acids.

This clonotype was counted many times. The rearrangement joins TRBV2 to TRBJ2-1; tentative D call: TRBD2 (5 bases). Germline V gene data show CDR1 as SNHLY and CDR2 as FYNNEI. The CDR3 is 13 amino acids. The germline V and J ends were trimmed by 8 bases and 0 bases, with 8 bases remaining between them. CDR3 protein: CASRGISYNEQFF. The DNA of the CDR3 is TGTGCCAGCCGAGGGATCTCCTACAATGAGCAGTTCTTC. Together with reference TRBV2 and TRBJ2-1, the CDR3 gives the full variable domain: EPEVTQTPSHQVTQMGQEVILRCVPISNHLYFYWYRQILGQKVEFLVSFYNNEISEKSEIFDDQFSVERPDGSNFTLKIRSTKLEDSAMYFCASRGISYNEQFFGPGTRLTVL.

At least ten counts were recorded for this clonotype. V usage is TRBV20-1 and J usage is TRBJ2-5; D possibly matches TRBD1 or TRBD2 (5 bases each). CDR1 is DFQATT and CDR2 is SNEGSKA in the germline V gene (reference sequence). The CDR3 extends over 12 amino acids. With 0 bases removed from V and 7 bases from J, the gap between germline ends came to 9 bases. The CDR3 DNA is TGCAGTGCTAGAGACAGGGACGGGACCCAGTACTTC. Translating gives CSARDRDGTQYF.

This clonotype was recorded many times. V is TRBV5-1 and J is TRBJ2-7; D is possibly TRBD1 or TRBD2 (5 bases each). Germline V CDR1 and CDR2: SGHRS, YFSETQ. V was trimmed by 3 bases and J by 6 bases, leaving 10 bases between them. This CDR3 comprises 12 residues. This CDR3 is CASSSGTAEQYF. The DNA of the CDR3 is TGCGCCAGCAGCTCCGGGACGGCCGAGCAGTACTTC.

This clonotype was recorded at least ten times. This rearrangement joins TRBV3-1 to TRBJ2-4; D unresolved. The CDR3 has 15 amino acids. V was pared by 0 bases and J by 7 bases, with 13 bases between. Germline lookup yields CDR1 LGHDT and CDR2 YNNKEL (reference sequence). The CDR3 DNA follows: TGTGCCAGCAGCCAAGATGGTAGGGCGACGAACATTCAGTACTTC. As protein: CASSQDGRATNIQYF.

This clonotype occurred many times. The gene calls are TRBV5-6 and TRBJ1-1, with 9 bases identical to TRBD1. CDR3 length: 15 amino acids. Per germline, CDR1 SGHDT and CDR2 YYEEEE. The trim removed 4 bases at V and 0 bases at J, leaving 4 bases unmatched. CDR3 in amino acids: CASSHGQGMNTEAFF. CDR3 nucleotide sequence: TGTGCCAGCAGCCACGGACAGGGGATGAACACTGAAGCTTTCTTT. The variable domain in full, with the rest retrieved from reference TRBV5-6 and TRBJ1-1, is DAGVTQSPTHLIKTRGQQVTLRCSPKSGHDTVSWYQQALGQGPQFIFQYYEEEERQRGNFPDRFSGHQFPNYSSELNVNALLLGDSALYLCASSHGQGMNTEAFFGQGTRLTVV.